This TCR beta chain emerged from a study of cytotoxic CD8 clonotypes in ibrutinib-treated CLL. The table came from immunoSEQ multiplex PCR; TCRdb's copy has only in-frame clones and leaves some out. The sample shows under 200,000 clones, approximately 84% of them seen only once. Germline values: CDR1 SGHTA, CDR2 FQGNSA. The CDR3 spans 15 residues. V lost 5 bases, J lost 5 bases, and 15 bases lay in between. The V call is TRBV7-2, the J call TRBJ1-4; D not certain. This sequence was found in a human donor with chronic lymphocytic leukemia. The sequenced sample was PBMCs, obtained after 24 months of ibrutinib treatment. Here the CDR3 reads CASSLGHTLNEKLFF. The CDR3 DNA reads TGTGCCAGCAGCCTCGGCCACACCCTCAATGAAAAACTGTTTTTT.